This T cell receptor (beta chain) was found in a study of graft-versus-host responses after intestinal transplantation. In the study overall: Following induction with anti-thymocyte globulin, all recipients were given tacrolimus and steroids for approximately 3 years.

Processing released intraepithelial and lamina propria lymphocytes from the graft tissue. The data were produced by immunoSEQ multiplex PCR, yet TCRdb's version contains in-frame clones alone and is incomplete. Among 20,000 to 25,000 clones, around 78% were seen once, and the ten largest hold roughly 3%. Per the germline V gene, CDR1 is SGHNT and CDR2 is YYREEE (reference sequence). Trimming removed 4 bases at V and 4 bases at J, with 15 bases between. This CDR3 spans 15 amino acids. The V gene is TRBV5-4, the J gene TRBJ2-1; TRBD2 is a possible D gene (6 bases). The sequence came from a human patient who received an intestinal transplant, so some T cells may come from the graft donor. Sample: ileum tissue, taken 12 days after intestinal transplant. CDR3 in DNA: TGTGCCAGCAGCCCGGAGGGACGGAGTTACAATGAGCAGTTCTTC. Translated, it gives CASSPEGRSYNEQFF. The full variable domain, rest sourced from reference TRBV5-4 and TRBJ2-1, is ETGVTQSPTHLIKTRGQQVTLRCSSQSGHNTVSWYQQALGQGPQFIFQYYREEENGRGNFPPRFSGLQFPNYSSELNVNALELDDSALYLCASSPEGRSYNEQFFGPGTRLTVL.